This T cell receptor beta chain was obtained from a study of CD8 T cells in ankylosing spondylitis. The germline gives CDR1 SGHAT, CDR2 FQNNGV. Germline trimming cut 1 base from V and 6 bases from J; bases unmatched to any gene: 10. This CDR3 is built from 16 residues. This clonotype showed up many times. The authors made TCR beta libraries by quantitative 5'-RACE with molecular barcodes. TCRdb re-called the 5' RACE reads with MiXCR, one entry per CDR3 protein. The repertoire includes under 250,000 distinct CDR3 sequences, approximately 7.6% of them detected once, and roughly 5% sits in the top ten. The sequencing sample was made of blood, either unsorted or a sorted T cell fraction (not recorded which). This TCR derives from a female donor with ankylosing spondylitis or in good health (not recorded which). The chain recombines TRBV11-2 with TRBJ2-5; TRBD1 aligns across 8 bases. The CDR3 DNA reads TGTGCCAGCAGCTTAGTGAGGTCAGGGGGCGGAAAGACCCAGTACTTC. Its protein is CASSLVRSGGGKTQYF.